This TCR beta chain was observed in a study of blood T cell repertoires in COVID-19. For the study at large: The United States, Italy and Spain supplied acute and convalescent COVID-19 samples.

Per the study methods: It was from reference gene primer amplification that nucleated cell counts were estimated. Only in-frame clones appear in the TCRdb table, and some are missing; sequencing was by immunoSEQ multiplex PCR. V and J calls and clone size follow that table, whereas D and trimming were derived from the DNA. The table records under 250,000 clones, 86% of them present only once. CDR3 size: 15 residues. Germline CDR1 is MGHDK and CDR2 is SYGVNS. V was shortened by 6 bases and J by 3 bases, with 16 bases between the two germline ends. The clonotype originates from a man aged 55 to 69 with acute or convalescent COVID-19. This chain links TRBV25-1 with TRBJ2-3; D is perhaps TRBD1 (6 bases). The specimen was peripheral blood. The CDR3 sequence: CASSSAGERTDTQYF. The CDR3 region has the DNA TGTGCCAGCAGCTCCGCAGGGGAGAGGACAGATACGCAGTATTTT.